This TCR beta chain was captured in a study of blood T cell repertoires in COVID-19. Study-level background: There were acute and convalescent COVID-19 samples, and they came from the United States, Italy and Spain.

The CDR3 loop spans 21 amino acids. The assay was immunoSEQ multiplex PCR, and TCRdb's table has in-frame clones only and misses some. The top ten clones hold approximately 2.4% of a sample with over 200,000 clones, just under 90% of them seen once. This clonotype originated in a man aged 30-40 years with COVID-19, enrolled during active disease. The J gene is TRBJ1-2, the V gene TRBV21-1; the table names TRBD1, a call not compared with the DNA. TRBV21-1 is a documented pseudogene. The sequencing sample was made of peripheral blood. The CDR3, as DNA: TGTGCCAGCAGCAAAGCCCCTCGACAGGGGGAGAAGATATTAGCTAACTATGGCTACACCTTC. Amino acids: CASSKAPRQGEKILANYGYTF.